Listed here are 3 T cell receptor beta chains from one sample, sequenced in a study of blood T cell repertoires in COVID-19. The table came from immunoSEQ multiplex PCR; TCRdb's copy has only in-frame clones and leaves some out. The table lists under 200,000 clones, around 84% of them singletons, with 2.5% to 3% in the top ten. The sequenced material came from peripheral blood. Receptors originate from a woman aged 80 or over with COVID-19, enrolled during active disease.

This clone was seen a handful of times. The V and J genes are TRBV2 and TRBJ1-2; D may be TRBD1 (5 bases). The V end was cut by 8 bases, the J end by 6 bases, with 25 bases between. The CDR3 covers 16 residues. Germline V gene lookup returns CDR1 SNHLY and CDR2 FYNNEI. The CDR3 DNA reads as TGTGCCAGCCCCCGGGAGAGGGACCCGATCTCCGATGGCTACACCTTC. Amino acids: CASPRERDPISDGYTF.

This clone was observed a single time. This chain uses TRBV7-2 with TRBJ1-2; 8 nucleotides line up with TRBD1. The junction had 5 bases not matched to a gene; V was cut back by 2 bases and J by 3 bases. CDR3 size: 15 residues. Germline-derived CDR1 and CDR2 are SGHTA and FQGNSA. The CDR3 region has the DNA TGTGCCAGCAGCTTAATGGACAGGGTGGACTATGGCTACACCTTC. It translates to CASSLMDRVDYGYTF.

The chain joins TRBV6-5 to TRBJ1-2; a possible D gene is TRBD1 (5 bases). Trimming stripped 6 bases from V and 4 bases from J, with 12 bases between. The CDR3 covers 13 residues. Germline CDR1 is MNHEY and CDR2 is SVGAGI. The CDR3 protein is CASSPTGGYGYTF. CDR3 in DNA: TGTGCCAGCAGCCCAACGGGGGGCTATGGCTACACCTTC.